The 27 T cell receptor beta chains below were found in one sample sequenced in a study of regulatory T cells in long-lasting Graves disease. Time point in this sample: persistent/refractory GD, antithyroid drugs over 5 years with positive TRAb. Preparation of the TCR library used RNA extracted from PBMCs. HTBI primers from iRepertoire and Arm-PCR of CDR3 regions yielded the TCR beta libraries. TCRdb reprocessed the multiplex PCR reads via MiXCR and lists one record per CDR3 protein. The data show a few hundred thousand distinct CDR3 sequences, 20% to 30% seen once. This specimen was peripheral blood mononuclear cells (PBMCs), taken when the disease was refractory, from a patient treated with antithyroid drugs. These receptors all stem from a female donor with Graves disease.

This clonotype has at least ten counts. The chain uses TRBV12-3 or TRBV12-4 and TRBJ1-1; no reliable D call. Between the trimmed V and J ends, which lost 5 bases and 0 bases, there was a span of 7 bases. This CDR3 has 13 amino acids. CDR3 residues: CASSKLMNTEAFF. The CDR3 DNA sequence: TGTGCCAGCAGTAAGCTAATGAACACTGAAGCTTTCTTT.

V gene TRBV6-1 combines with J gene TRBJ1-2; D call uncertain. The CDR3 sequence is 12 residues long. CDR1 and CDR2 (germline): MNHNS, SASEGT. Trimming took off 6 bases at V and 4 bases at J, with 9 bases between the two ends. The CDR3 nucleotides read TGTGCCAGCAGATCCAGCCCCTATGGCTACACCTTC. Encoded protein: CASRSSPYGYTF.

The chain combines TRBV7-9 with TRBJ2-7, with D unresolved. Trimming removed 7 bases at V and 2 bases at J, with 15 bases between. The germline V gene encodes CDR1 SEHNR and CDR2 FQNEAQ (reference sequence). The CDR3 totals 14 residues. The CDR3 region is CASTTTGVPYEQYF. The CDR3 nucleotides are TGTGCCAGCACCACGACCGGAGTGCCCTACGAGCAGTACTTC. The whole variable domain, remainder taken from reference TRBV7-9 and TRBJ2-7, is DTGVSQNPRHKITKRGQNVTFRCDPISEHNRLYWYRQTLGQGPEFLTYFQNEAQLEKSRLLSDRFSAERPKGSFSTLEIQRTEQGDSAMYLCASTTTGVPYEQYFGPGTRLTVT.

This clonotype showed up just a few times. The chain links TRBV20-1 to TRBJ2-3; D unresolved. The CDR3 covers 16 residues. Germline V gene lookup returns CDR1 DFQATT and CDR2 SNEGSKA (reference sequence). The V end was cut by 3 bases, the J end by 2 bases, with 18 bases between. The CDR3 DNA reads as TGCAGTGCTAGCTCCCTAGACGGAGTGATCACAGATACGCAGTATTTT. It translates to CSASSLDGVITDTQYF.

This clonotype has at least ten counts. This chain uses TRBV28 with TRBJ2-7, with no clear D. The CDR3 spans 17 residues. Germline assignment: CDR1 MDHEN and CDR2 SYDVKM. Trimming cost V 3 bases and J 1 base, with 19 bases left between them. In nucleotides, the CDR3 is TGTGCCAGCAGTTTGTTTTCTGGCGGCAGGAGATCCTACGAGCAGTACTTC. Its protein is CASSLFSGGRRSYEQYF.

This clonotype was recorded a few times. V gene TRBV18 combines with J gene TRBJ2-7; D ambiguous. Germline lookup yields CDR1 KGHSH and CDR2 LQKENI. Trimming removed 6 bases from V and 6 bases from J, with 18 bases in between. The CDR3 has 14 residues. In DNA, the CDR3 is TGTGCCAGCTCCACGGCGACGCCGACTTCCGAGCAGTACTTC. Residues: CASSTATPTSEQYF. Together with reference TRBV18 and TRBJ2-7, the CDR3 gives the full variable domain: NAGVMQNPRHLVRRRGQEARLRCSPMKGHSHVYWYRQLPEEGLKFMVYLQKENIIDESGMPKERFSAEFPKEGPSILRIQQVVRGDSAAYFCASSTATPTSEQYFGPGTRLTVT.

CDR3: CAWRGGTDNQPQHF. DNA for the CDR3: TGTGCCTGGAGAGGCGGGACCGACAATCAGCCCCAGCATTTT. This chain links TRBV30 with TRBJ1-5; D may be TRBD1 (5 bases). The V end lost 3 bases, the J end lost 3 bases, and 12 bases lay between the germline ends. The CDR3 has 14 residues. Germline loops: CDR1 GTSNPN, CDR2 SVGIG (reference sequence).

This clonotype was detected only once. The gene calls are TRBV29-1 and TRBJ2-3; D is possibly TRBD1 (6 bases). The germline CDR1 and CDR2 sequences are SQVTM and ANQGSEA. V lost 7 bases and J 1 base, leaving 18 bases between the germline ends. The CDR3 is 15 amino acids. Here the CDR3 reads CSAAPRGTGTDTQYF. CDR3 sequence (DNA): TGCAGCGCTGCCCCAAGGGGGACGGGCACAGATACGCAGTATTTT.

This clonotype turned up a few times. The V and J genes are TRBV6-5 and TRBJ1-3, with 7 positions matching TRBD1. The length of the CDR3 is 16 residues. Looked up from germline, CDR1 is MNHEY and CDR2 is SVGAGI. V lost 0 bases to trimming and J lost 3 bases; unmatched junction nucleotides: 5. The CDR3 loop reads CASSYSGTVSGNTIYF. The CDR3 bases are TGTGCCAGCAGTTACTCTGGGACAGTGAGTGGAAACACCATATATTTT.

The chain employs TRBV7-3 and TRBJ2-2; D is unresolved. Germline CDR1 SGHTA, CDR2 FQGTGA. CDR3 length: 16 amino acids. Trimming shortened V by 4 bases and J by 0 bases, and 12 bases separated the two germline ends. CDR3 nucleotides: TGTGCCAGCAGCTCCTCGACCGGAGCGAACACCGGGGAGCTGTTTTTT. This codes for CASSSSTGANTGELFF.

V gene TRBV24-1 combines with J gene TRBJ2-1; either TRBD1 or TRBD2 may fit D (5 bases each). CDR1 KGHDR and CDR2 SFDVKD come from the germline V gene. This CDR3 is 12 amino acids long. Trimming removed 3 bases at V and 10 bases at J, with 9 bases between. The CDR3 DNA follows: TGTGCCACCAGTGATGAGGGGCGCGAGCAGTTCTTC. It translates to CATSDEGREQFF.

This clonotype occurred many times. V gene TRBV11-3 combines with J gene TRBJ2-2, with unresolved D. CDR3 size: 12 residues. CDR1 is SGHNT, CDR2 YENEEA, per germline. V was shortened by 4 bases and J by 8 bases, with 8 bases between the two germline ends. CDR3 nucleotide sequence: TGTGCCAGCAGCTCCCTTGGTGGGGAGCTGTTTTTT. It encodes CASSSLGGELFF.

This clonotype was recorded a few times. The chain uses TRBV3-1 and TRBJ2-5; TRBD2 matches at 14 bases. The germline CDR1 and CDR2 sequences are LGHDT and YNNKEL (reference sequence). CDR3 size: 16 residues. V was clipped by 7 bases and J by 4 bases; unmatched bases: 8. Written as DNA, the CDR3 is TGTGCCAGCATCCGGGGACTAGCGGGAGAACGAGAGACCCAGTACTTC. This codes for CASIRGLAGERETQYF.

The table lists this clonotype with many counts. The genes are TRBV6-1 and TRBJ2-5; D may match TRBD1 or TRBD2 (5 bases each). The germline V gene has CDR1 MNHNS and CDR2 SASEGT. This CDR3 has 11 amino acids. V gave up 3 bases and J gave up 7 bases, with 6 bases separating them. This chain's CDR3 is CASSDGGTQYF. The CDR3 DNA sequence: TGTGCCAGCAGTGATGGGGGGACCCAGTACTTC.

The rearrangement links TRBV6-5 to TRBJ2-7; D is uncertain. Germline loops: CDR1 MNHEY, CDR2 SVGAGI. Trimming removed 0 bases at V and 4 bases at J, with 10 bases between. This CDR3 has 14 residues. The CDR3 sequence: CASSYSWEQYEQYF. DNA for the CDR3: TGTGCCAGCAGTTACTCTTGGGAACAGTACGAGCAGTACTTC.

This clonotype has only a few counts. This chain uses TRBV6-1 with TRBJ2-4, with D perhaps TRBD2 (5 bases). Deletions cut 5 bases from V and 4 bases from J, with 21 bases between. The CDR3 spans 17 residues. Germline V gene lookup returns CDR1 MNHNS and CDR2 SASEGT. The CDR3 is CASSTQERRPGKNIQYF. The CDR3 DNA sequence: TGTGCCAGCAGTACTCAAGAGCGGCGGCCGGGTAAAAACATTCAGTACTTC.

J is TRBJ1-2 and V is TRBV5-1; D is unclear. V lost 4 bases to trimming and J lost 4 bases, with 8 bases between them. The V gene's germline CDR1 is SGHRS and CDR2 YFSETQ. The CDR3 spans 12 residues. The CDR3 DNA is TGCGCCAGCAGCGGGTCCCTCTATGGCTACACCTTC. Its protein is CASSGSLYGYTF.

The chain combines TRBV30 with TRBJ2-7; the D gene could be TRBD1 or TRBD2 (5 bases each). Germline V gene sequence: CDR1 GTSNPN, CDR2 SVGIG (reference sequence). The V gene lost 5 bases and the J gene lost 6 bases, with 14 bases spanning the gap. The length of the CDR3 is 12 residues. CDR3 protein: CAWLPRAGEQYF. For the CDR3, the DNA is TGTGCCTGGCTTCCCAGGGCGGGCGAGCAGTACTTC.

The chain recombines TRBV20-1 with TRBJ2-7; D tentatively reads TRBD1 or TRBD2 (5 bases each). Deletions cut 3 bases from V and 3 bases from J, with 15 bases between. Germline lookup yields CDR1 DFQATT and CDR2 SNEGSKA (reference sequence). The length of the CDR3 is 14 residues. CDR3: CSASIGAGNYEQYF. The CDR3 nucleotides read TGCAGTGCTAGCATCGGGGCAGGAAACTACGAGCAGTACTTC.

The V gene is TRBV18, the J gene TRBJ2-7, with D unresolved. The germline V gene encodes CDR1 KGHSH and CDR2 LQKENI. Trimming left V 6 bases short and J 6 bases short, with 15 bases between. The CDR3 is 13 residues long. CDR3 residues: CASSRKEGTEQYF. As DNA, the CDR3 is TGTGCCAGCTCCCGCAAGGAAGGAACCGAGCAGTACTTC.

V gene TRBV5-1 combines with J gene TRBJ2-7; no clear D gene. Germline V CDR1 and CDR2: SGHRS, YFSETQ. CDR3 size: 12 residues. Trimming left V 1 base short and J 7 bases short, with 9 bases between. The CDR3 here is CASSLFSEEQYF. CDR3 coding DNA: TGCGCCAGCAGCTTGTTCTCGGAGGAGCAGTACTTC.

This sequence joins TRBV10-3 and TRBJ2-5, with D unresolved. Trimming shortened V by 10 bases and J by 5 bases, and 11 bases separated the two germline ends. CDR1 is ENHRY, CDR2 SYGVKD, per germline. The CDR3 sequence is 11 residues long. The CDR3 bases are TGTGCCACCCGCCTCCAGGAGACCCAGTACTTC. Its protein is CATRLQETQYF.

CDR3 in DNA: TGCAGTGCCACAAGACCCCACAGGATCCACGAGCAGTACTTC. It yields the protein CSATRPHRIHEQYF. This sequence joins TRBV20-1 and TRBJ2-7, with a possible D match to TRBD1 (5 bases). CDR1 is DFQATT and CDR2 is SNEGSKA in the germline V gene (reference sequence). The CDR3 is 14 residues long. V lost 6 bases and J 5 bases, leaving 20 bases between the germline ends.

In its sample, this clonotype was seen many times. The chain combines TRBV11-1 with TRBJ2-7, with 9 bases that match TRBD2. The CDR3 has 15 residues. The J segment lost 2 bases and the V segment lost 2 bases, leaving 4 bases of the junction unmatched. Germline V gives CDR1 SGHAT, CDR2 FQDESV (reference sequence). CDR3 sequence (DNA): TGTGCCAGCAGCTTATATGGGACTAGCACCTACGAGCAGTACTTC. Its protein product is CASSLYGTSTYEQYF.

The rearrangement joins TRBV19 to TRBJ1-4, with unresolved D. Germline-derived CDR1 and CDR2 are LNHDA and SQIVND (reference sequence). Trimming took off 3 bases at V and 5 bases at J, with 10 bases between the two ends. This CDR3 region has 14 residues. CDR3 DNA: TGTGCCAGTAGTATTGGAGGGCGAAATGAAAAACTGTTTTTT. Protein sequence: CASSIGGRNEKLFF.

At least ten counts were recorded for this clonotype. The rearrangement links TRBV27 to TRBJ2-3; no clear D gene. Germline V gene lookup returns CDR1 MNHEY and CDR2 SMNVEV (reference sequence). Deletions cut 2 bases from V and 0 bases from J, with 6 bases between. The CDR3 runs to 14 residues. This CDR3 is CASSLGMSTDTQYF. DNA for the CDR3: TGTGCCAGCAGTTTAGGGATGAGCACAGATACGCAGTATTTT.

The chain uses TRBV20-1 and TRBJ2-7; maybe TRBD2 (6 bases). V was cut by 3 bases and J by 4 bases, with 16 bases left in between. The CDR3 loop spans 14 amino acids. The germline gives CDR1 DFQATT, CDR2 SNEGSKA (reference sequence). The CDR3 DNA reads TGCAGTGCTAGTTCGGAGGGCAGATCTTACGAGCAGTACTTC. It is translated as CSASSEGRSYEQYF.